This paragraph reports one TCR beta chain. These data come from a study of technical replicates of blood from a handful of donors. This CDR3 contains 13 residues. Unmatched junction bases numbered 3, after V lost 5 bases and J lost 3 bases. CDR1 and CDR2 from the germline V gene are SGHTA and FQGTGA. The protocol was immunoSEQ multiplex PCR, while the TCRdb copy is restricted to in-frame clones and leaves out a portion. The profile shows approximately 60,000 clones, 70% to 90% of them singletons. The TCR originated in a human donor in good health. Some clones in this sample may be carry-over from other donors' samples. V and J are TRBV7-3 and TRBJ1-2, with TRBD1 identical over 7 bases. The sequencing input was PBMCs. For the CDR3, the DNA is TGTGCCAGCAGCCCCGGGACAGACTATGGCTACACCTTC. Translated: CASSPGTDYGYTF.